This TCR beta chain was documented in a study of blood T cell repertoires in COVID-19. About the research overall: Material from acute and convalescent COVID-19 was sourced from the United States, Italy and Spain. The cDNA or gDNA used as material had been derived from T cells, B-cell-depleted T cells, or PBMCs.

The protocol was immunoSEQ multiplex PCR, while the TCRdb copy is restricted to in-frame clones and leaves out a portion. The sample carries approximately 200,000 clones, about 80% recorded once. J gave up 8 bases and V 5 bases, and 12 bases lay outside the gene matches. The CDR3 spans 15 residues. The germline gives CDR1 LNHDA, CDR2 SQIVND (reference sequence). The chain has TRBV19 and TRBJ1-2, with 9 positions matching TRBD1. The sample taken for sequencing was peripheral blood. The sequence derives from a woman between 50 and 59 years old with acute or convalescent COVID-19. The CDR3 region is CASSEPGQGQDGYTF. The CDR3 coding sequence is TGTGCCAGTAGTGAACCGGGACAGGGTCAAGACGGCTACACCTTC.